This T cell receptor (beta chain) originates from a study of T cell responses to AZD1222 COVID-19 vaccine. General observations from the study: Scientists sampled the repertoires only once the peak T cell response had passed.

About this clone itself: Its antigen remains unknown. The same CDR3 arises from other DNA sequences in this sample as well.

Trimming removed 6 bases at V and 1 base at J, with 9 bases between. The CDR3 is made up of 13 amino acids. Per germline, CDR1 WSHSY and CDR2 SAAADI. Only in-frame clones appear in the TCRdb table, and some are missing; sequencing was by immunoSEQ multiplex PCR. This table has about 130,000 clones, around nine tenths appearing once. Sequences were derived from peripheral blood, sampled on day 0 of AZD1222 vaccination. This TCR came from an adult in good health. V and J are TRBV10-2 and TRBJ1-1; no definite D call. Here the CDR3 reads CASSRQENTEAFF. Written as DNA, the CDR3 is TGCGCCAGCAGCCGACAAGAGAACACTGAAGCTTTCTTT.